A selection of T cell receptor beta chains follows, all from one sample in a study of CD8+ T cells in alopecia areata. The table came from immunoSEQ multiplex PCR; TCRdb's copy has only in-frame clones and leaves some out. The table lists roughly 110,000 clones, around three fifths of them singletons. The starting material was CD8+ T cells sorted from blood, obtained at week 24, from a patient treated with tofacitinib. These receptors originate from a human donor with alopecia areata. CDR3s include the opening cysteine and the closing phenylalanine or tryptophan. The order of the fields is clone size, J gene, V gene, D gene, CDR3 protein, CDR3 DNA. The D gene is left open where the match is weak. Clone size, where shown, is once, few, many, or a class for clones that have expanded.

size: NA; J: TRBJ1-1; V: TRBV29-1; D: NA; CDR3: CSVGGGNTEAFF; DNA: TGCAGCGTTGGGGGGGGGAACACTGAAGCTTTCTTT
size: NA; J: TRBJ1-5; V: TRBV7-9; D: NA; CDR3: CASSLGSGSDQPQHF; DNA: TGTGCCAGCAGCTTAGGATCAGGATCGGATCAGCCCCAGCATTTT
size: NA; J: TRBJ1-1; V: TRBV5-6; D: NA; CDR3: CASSLTFMNTEAFF; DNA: TGTGCCAGCAGCTTGACATTCATGAACACTGAAGCTTTCTTT
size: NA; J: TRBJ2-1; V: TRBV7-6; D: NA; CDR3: CASSGRYNEQFF; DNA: TGTGCCAGCAGCGGTCGCTACAATGAGCAGTTCTTC
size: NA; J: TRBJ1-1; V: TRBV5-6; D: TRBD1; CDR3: CASSLRTGNTEAFF; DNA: TGTGCCAGCAGCTTAAGGACAGGCAACACTGAAGCTTTCTTT
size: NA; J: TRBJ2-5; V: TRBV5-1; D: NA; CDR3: CASIGVEGETQYF; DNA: TGCGCCAGCATAGGGGTGGAAGGAGAGACCCAGTACTTC
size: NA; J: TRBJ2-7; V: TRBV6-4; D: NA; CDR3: CASSLRSGYEQYF; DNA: TGTGCCAGCAGCCTTAGATCGGGCTACGAGCAGTACTTC
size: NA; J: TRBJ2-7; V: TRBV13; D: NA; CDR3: CASSSRLQGLGSYEQYF; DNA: TGTGCCAGCAGCTCTCGGCTCCAGGGACTGGGCTCCTACGAGCAGTACTTC
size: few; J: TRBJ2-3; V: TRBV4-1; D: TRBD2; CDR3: CASSQDFSGGADTQYF; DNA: TGTGCCAGCAGCCAAGATTTTAGCGGGGGGGCAGATACGCAGTATTTT
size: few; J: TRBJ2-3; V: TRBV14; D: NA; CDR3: CASSNTGTQYF; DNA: TGTGCCAGCAGCAATACGGGTACGCAGTATTTT
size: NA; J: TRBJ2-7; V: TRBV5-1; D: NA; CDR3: CASSLEVSYEQYF; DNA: TGCGCCAGCAGCTTGGAAGTCTCCTACGAGCAGTACTTC
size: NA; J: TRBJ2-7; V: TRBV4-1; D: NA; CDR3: CASSQEPGYEQYF; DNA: TGCGCCAGCAGCCAGGAGCCGGGATACGAGCAGTACTTC
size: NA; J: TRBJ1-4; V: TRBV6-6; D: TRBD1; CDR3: CASRTGQDNGKLFF; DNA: TGTGCCAGCAGGACCGGACAGGACAACGGAAAACTGTTTTTT
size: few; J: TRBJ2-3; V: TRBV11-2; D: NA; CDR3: CASSFWGDTQYF; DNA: TGTGCCAGCAGCTTCTGGGGAGATACGCAGTATTTT
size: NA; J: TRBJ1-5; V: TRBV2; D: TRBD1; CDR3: CASTWGQTNQPQHF; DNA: TGTGCCAGCACTTGGGGACAGACTAATCAGCCCCAGCATTTT
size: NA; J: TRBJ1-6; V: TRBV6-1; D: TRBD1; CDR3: CASSGQGDNSPLHF; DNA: TGTGCCAGCAGCGGACAGGGCGACAATTCACCCCTCCACTTT
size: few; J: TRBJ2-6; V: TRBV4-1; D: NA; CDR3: CASSPGGLSGANVLTF; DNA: TGCGCCAGCAGCCCGGGCGGGCTCTCTGGGGCCAACGTCCTGACTTTC
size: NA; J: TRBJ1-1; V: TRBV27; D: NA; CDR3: CASRRDIRGEAFF; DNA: TGTGCCAGCAGACGGGATATACGGGGTGAAGCTTTCTTT
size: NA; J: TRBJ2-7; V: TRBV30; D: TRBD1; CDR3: CACTGQGYEQYF; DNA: TGTGCCTGTACAGGACAGGGGTACGAGCAGTACTTC